The 6 T cell receptor beta chains reported below all come from one sample, sequenced in a study of regulatory T cells in long-lasting Graves disease. Time point described: newly diagnosed GD, antithyroid drugs for less than 3 months. TCR sequences were obtained from RNA taken from PBMCs. Arm-PCR of CDR3 regions with iRepertoire HTBI primers generated TCR beta libraries. TCRdb re-called the multiplex PCR reads with MiXCR, one entry per CDR3 protein. Among fewer than 350,000 distinct CDR3 sequences listed, about 18% were seen once. The material sequenced was peripheral blood mononuclear cells (PBMCs), taken at new diagnosis, from a patient treated with antithyroid drugs. The source is a female donor with Graves disease.

The table lists this clonotype with many counts. This chain joins TRBV28 and TRBJ1-6; TRBD1 aligns across 7 bases. Germline V gene data show CDR1 as MDHEN and CDR2 as SYDVKM. The CDR3 contains 14 residues. After removal of 4 bases from V and 9 bases from J, the junction contained 6 bases not matched to a gene. The CDR3 loop reads CASSSTGTGSPLHF. The CDR3 coding sequence is TGTGCCAGCAGTTCGACAGGGACCGGTTCACCCCTCCACTTT.

Ten or more counts support this clonotype. This chain links TRBV5-1 with TRBJ2-1, with 8 bases aligning to TRBD1. V lost 4 bases and J lost 5; bases outside the gene matches: 8. The CDR3 is 15 amino acids. Germline loops: CDR1 SGHRS, CDR2 YFSETQ. CDR3 protein: CASSLRGPSDNEQFF. Written as DNA, the CDR3 is TGCGCCAGCAGCCTCAGGGGGCCGAGTGACAATGAGCAGTTCTTC.

V is TRBV28 and J is TRBJ1-5, with 7 bases aligning to TRBD1. Germline V gives CDR1 MDHEN, CDR2 SYDVKM. V was clipped by 8 bases and J by 4 bases; unmatched bases: 11. The CDR3 totals 15 residues. The CDR3 DNA follows: TGTGCCAGCGGACCACAGGGGAGCCCAAATCAGCCCCAGCATTTT. Amino acid sequence: CASGPQGSPNQPQHF.

This clonotype appeared many times. The chain combines TRBV27 with TRBJ2-5; D might be TRBD1 (5 bases). Germline CDR1 MNHEY, CDR2 SMNVEV (reference sequence). The CDR3 loop spans 12 amino acids. V lost 4 bases and J lost 3, with 6 bases in between. The CDR3 spells CASSSGKETQYF. The DNA for the CDR3 is TGTGCCAGCAGTTCAGGGAAAGAGACCCAGTACTTC.

This chain joins TRBV24-1 and TRBJ2-2, with D tentatively TRBD1 or TRBD2 (5 bases each). CDR3 length equals 13 residues. Per germline, CDR1 KGHDR and CDR2 SFDVKD. Trimming pared 4 bases from V and 7 bases from J, leaving 9 bases between. This CDR3 reads CATSDPGRGELFF. The CDR3 DNA sequence: TGTGCCACCAGTGACCCGGGACGCGGGGAGCTGTTTTTT.

This clonotype was recorded at least ten times. The chain couples TRBV7-9 to TRBJ2-1; D may be TRBD1 (6 bases). The germline V gene encodes CDR1 SEHNR and CDR2 FQNEAQ (reference sequence). This CDR3 is built from 12 residues. Trimming removed 7 bases from V and 7 bases from J, with 11 bases in between. In nucleotides, the CDR3 is TGTGCCAGCACTCTCCAGGGGAATGAGCAGTTCTTC. It codes for CASTLQGNEQFF. Together with reference TRBV7-9 and TRBJ2-1, the CDR3 gives the full variable domain: DTGVSQNPRHKITKRGQNVTFRCDPISEHNRLYWYRQTLGQGPEFLTYFQNEAQLEKSRLLSDRFSAERPKGSFSTLEIQRTEQGDSAMYLCASTLQGNEQFFGPGTRLTVL.